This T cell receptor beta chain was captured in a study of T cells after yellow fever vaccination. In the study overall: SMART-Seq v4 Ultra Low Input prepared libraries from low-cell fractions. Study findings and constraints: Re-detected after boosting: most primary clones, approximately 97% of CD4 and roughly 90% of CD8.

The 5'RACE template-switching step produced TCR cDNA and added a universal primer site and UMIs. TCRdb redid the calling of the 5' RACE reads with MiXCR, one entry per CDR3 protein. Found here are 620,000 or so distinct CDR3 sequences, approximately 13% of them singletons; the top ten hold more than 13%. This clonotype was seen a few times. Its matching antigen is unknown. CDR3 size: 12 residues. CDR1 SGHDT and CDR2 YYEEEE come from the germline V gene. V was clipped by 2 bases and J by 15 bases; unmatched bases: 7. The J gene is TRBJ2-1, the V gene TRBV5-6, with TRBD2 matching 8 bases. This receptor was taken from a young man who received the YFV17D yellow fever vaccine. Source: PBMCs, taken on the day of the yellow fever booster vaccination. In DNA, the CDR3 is TGTGCCAGCAGCTTACCGGGACTAGAGTGGTTCTTC. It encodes CASSLPGLEWFF.